The 25 T cell receptor beta chains presented below share a single source sample, sequenced in a study of blood T cell repertoires in COVID-19. Assay used: immunoSEQ multiplex PCR; TCRdb lists only in-frame clones, some missing. The sample shows tens of thousands of clones, approximately 90% of them seen only once. What was sequenced was peripheral blood. These receptors came from a woman between 45 and 65 years old with acute or convalescent COVID-19.

The chain is built from TRBV5-6 and TRBJ1-4; the D is unclear. Trimming cost V 4 bases and J 7 bases, with 14 bases left between them. This CDR3 spans 14 amino acids. CDR1 and CDR2 (germline): SGHDT, YYEEEE. CDR3 sequence: CASSPLRPGEKLFF. In DNA, the CDR3 is TGTGCCAGCAGCCCCCTCCGCCCGGGTGAAAAACTGTTTTTT.

The chain uses TRBV3-1 (or the pseudogene TRBV3-2) and TRBJ2-7; 10 nucleotides match TRBD2. J lost 2 bases, V lost 5 bases, and 6 bases had no gene match. Germline loops: CDR1 LGHDT, CDR2 YNNKEL (reference sequence). This CDR3 is 15 amino acids long. CDR3 DNA: TGTGCCAGCAGCGACGCGAGCGGGAGGGCCTACGAGCAGTACTTC. Translated: CASSDASGRAYEQYF.

The chain links TRBV30 to TRBJ2-3; no firm D call. CDR3 length: 12 amino acids. Germline-derived CDR1 and CDR2 are GTSNPN and SVGIG (reference sequence). Trimming left V 0 bases short and J 7 bases short, with 8 bases between. As DNA, the CDR3 is TGTGCCTGGAGTGTAGACTCGAATACGCAGTATTTT. Protein product: CAWSVDSNTQYF.

The rearrangement links TRBV29-1 to TRBJ1-2; 7 nucleotides match TRBD1. The CDR3 is 10 residues long. Per germline, CDR1 SQVTM and CDR2 ANQGSEA. After removal of 6 bases from V and 5 bases from J, the junction contained 0 bases not matched to a gene. The CDR3 DNA is TGCAGCGTGGGACAGTATGGCTACACCTTC. Encoded protein: CSVGQYGYTF.

This clone has only one observation. This chain joins TRBV24-1 and TRBJ2-1; 8 bases match TRBD1. Trimming cost V 4 bases and J 7 bases; bases outside gene matches: 11. This CDR3 is 16 amino acids long. CDR1 is KGHDR and CDR2 is SFDVKD in the germline V gene. CDR3 loop: CATSDPQGAGANEQFF. The CDR3, as DNA: TGTGCCACCAGTGACCCTCAGGGGGCTGGCGCTAATGAGCAGTTCTTC.

This clone came up once. The rearrangement links TRBV7-2 to TRBJ1-6, with a possible D match to TRBD1 (5 bases). V was pared by 0 bases and J by 7 bases, with 13 bases between. The germline V gene encodes CDR1 SGHTA and CDR2 FQGNSA. The CDR3 is 16 residues long. The CDR3 reads CASSLAPQGGNSPLHF. CDR3 DNA: TGTGCCAGCAGCTTAGCGCCCCAGGGAGGAAATTCACCCCTCCACTTT.

The CDR3 nucleotides are TGTGCCAGCAGCCAAGATGTCAGGGCGCGCACTGAAGCTTTCTTT. Protein product: CASSQDVRARTEAFF. The chain has TRBV4-2 and TRBJ1-1; TRBD1 might be the D (5 bases). V shed 0 bases and J shed 4 bases, with 12 bases lying between them. The CDR3 has 15 residues. Germline V CDR1 and CDR2: LGHNA, YNFKEQ.

The table lists this clone with a count of one. This chain uses TRBV7-9 with TRBJ2-7, with TRBD2 identical over 8 bases. J was trimmed by 4 bases and V by 5 bases; bases with no gene match: 7. Germline loops: CDR1 SEHNR, CDR2 FQNEAQ (reference sequence). The CDR3 loop spans 14 amino acids. CDR3 region: CASSGGREGYEQYF. In DNA form, the CDR3 reads TGTGCCAGCAGCGGGGGACGGGAGGGTTACGAGCAGTACTTC.

The chain is built from TRBV7-8 and TRBJ1-5; maybe TRBD1 (5 bases). This CDR3 spans 14 amino acids. V lost 0 bases and J 4 bases, leaving 7 bases between the germline ends. Germline loops: CDR1 SGHVS, CDR2 FQNEAQ. The CDR3 reads CASSLAQANQPQHF. DNA of the CDR3: TGTGCCAGCAGCTTAGCACAGGCGAATCAGCCCCAGCATTTT.

This chain joins TRBV19 and TRBJ2-5; perhaps TRBD2 as D (6 bases). The ends were cut back, 6 bases at V and 5 bases at J, with 16 bases in the middle. The CDR3 loop spans 14 amino acids. Germline lookup yields CDR1 LNHDA and CDR2 SQIVND (reference sequence). CDR3 sequence (DNA): TGTGCCAGTAGCCCTCCTCGGGAGTGGGAGACCCAGTACTTC. This gives the protein CASSPPREWETQYF.

The chain is built from TRBV1 and TRBJ2-7; the tabulated D call, TRBD2, remains unverified against the DNA. TRBV1 is an annotated pseudogene. The CDR3 contains 14 residues. CDR3: CTSCLAGGPYEQYF. The CDR3 coding sequence is TGCACCAGCTGCCTAGCGGGAGGGCCCTACGAGCAGTACTTC.

V and J are TRBV11-2 and TRBJ2-5; TRBD2 aligns across 8 bases. Germline values: CDR1 SGHAT, CDR2 FQNNGV. With 5 bases clipped from V and 2 bases from J, the junction kept 4 bases outside the gene matches. The CDR3 extends over 14 amino acids. CDR3 sequence reads: CASSKRLAQETQYF. CDR3 DNA sequence: TGTGCCAGCAGCAAACGACTAGCGCAAGAGACCCAGTACTTC.

The genes are TRBV6-5 and TRBJ1-2; the match to TRBD1 covers 8 bases. With 5 bases clipped from V and 6 bases from J, the junction kept 5 bases outside the gene matches. This CDR3 has 13 amino acids. The germline gives CDR1 MNHEY, CDR2 SVGAGI. Written as DNA, the CDR3 is TGTGCCAGCAGTAACGGACAGGGTGATGGCTACACCTTC. It codes for CASSNGQGDGYTF.

The chain employs TRBV7-9 and TRBJ2-1, with D tentatively TRBD2 (6 bases). This CDR3 comprises 13 residues. Germline CDR1 SEHNR, CDR2 FQNEAQ (reference sequence). The V end was cut by 5 bases, the J end by 7 bases, with 12 bases between. CDR3 DNA: TGTGCCAGCAGCGCCCCGGGGGATAATGAGCAGTTCTTC. Its protein product is CASSAPGDNEQFF.

The rearrangement links TRBV3-1 (or the pseudogene TRBV3-2) to TRBJ2-5, with a possible D match to TRBD1 (5 bases). The germline gives CDR1 LGHDT, CDR2 YNNKEL (reference sequence). The CDR3 is 14 amino acids. Trimming left V 4 bases short and J 4 bases short, with 13 bases between. CDR3 DNA: TGTGCCAGCAGCCCCACAGGACGGCGAGAGACCCAGTACTTC. Residues: CASSPTGRRETQYF.

The CDR3 reads CASSYHWAGTDTQYF. The CDR3 region has the DNA TGTGCCAGCAGTTATCATTGGGCAGGCACAGATACGCAGTATTTT. The genes are TRBV28 and TRBJ2-3; D remains unclear. Germline lookup yields CDR1 MDHEN and CDR2 SYDVKM. This CDR3 has 15 amino acids. V was shortened by 4 bases and J by 1 base, with 12 bases between the two germline ends.

J is TRBJ1-4 and V is TRBV28; D unclear. With 8 bases removed from V and 1 base from J, the gap between germline ends came to 8 bases. CDR3 length equals 13 residues. Germline V gene lookup returns CDR1 MDHEN and CDR2 SYDVKM. The CDR3 nucleotides read TGTGCCAGCTACTCGAGAACTAATGAAAAACTGTTTTTT. Amino acid sequence: CASYSRTNEKLFF.

The chain has TRBV5-8 and TRBJ1-4; perhaps TRBD1 as D (6 bases). Between the trimmed V and J ends, which lost 1 base and 3 bases, there was a span of 13 bases. The CDR3 loop spans 16 amino acids. The germline gives CDR1 SGHTS, CDR2 YDEGEE. CDR3 protein: CASSLSGGAANEKLFF. The CDR3, as DNA: TGTGCCAGCAGCTTGTCGGGGGGCGCAGCTAATGAAAAACTGTTTTTT.

This clone was detected a few times. The rearrangement joins TRBV7-9 to TRBJ2-6, with D possibly being TRBD2 (5 bases). This CDR3 region has 13 residues. Trimming pared 11 bases from V and 5 bases from J, leaving 13 bases between. Germline CDR1 reads SEHNR; CDR2 reads FQNEAQ (reference sequence). The CDR3 region is CAFRGSWANVLTF. The CDR3 DNA reads as TGTGCCTTTCGAGGGTCTTGGGCCAACGTCCTGACTTTC. The full variable domain, rest sourced from reference TRBV7-9 and TRBJ2-6, is DTGVSQNPRHKITKRGQNVTFRCDPISEHNRLYWYRQTLGQGPEFLTYFQNEAQLEKSRLLSDRFSAERPKGSFSTLEIQRTEQGDSAMYLCAFRGSWANVLTFGAGSRLTVL.

This chain links TRBV6-6 with TRBJ1-4; no reliable D call. The CDR3 consists of 14 residues. V was cut by 4 bases and J by 5 bases, with 11 bases left in between. Germline loops: CDR1 MNHNY, CDR2 SVGAGI (reference sequence). Written as DNA, the CDR3 is TGTGCCAGCAGTTCCCCGATGGAGAATGAAAAACTGTTTTTT. Amino acids: CASSSPMENEKLFF.

The genes are TRBV6-5 and TRBJ2-1; TRBD1 aligns across 10 bases. Germline V CDR1 and CDR2: MNHEY, SVGAGI. CDR3 size: 15 residues. V lost 7 bases and J lost 3; bases outside the gene matches: 6. CDR3 bases: TGTGCCAGCATGGCCGGGACAGGGGTCTACAATGAGCAGTTCTTC. Translation gives CASMAGTGVYNEQFF.

The chain employs TRBV3-1 (or the pseudogene TRBV3-2) and TRBJ1-2; the D gene is possibly TRBD1 (5 bases). The V gene's germline CDR1 is LGHDT and CDR2 YNNKEL (reference sequence). Trimming stripped 2 bases from V and 8 bases from J, with 18 bases between. This CDR3 has 15 amino acids. CDR3 region: CASSQSARGTGGYTF. In DNA, the CDR3 is TGTGCCAGCAGCCAATCCGCCCGGGGGACGGGAGGCTACACCTTC.

The V gene is TRBV13, the J gene TRBJ1-3, with 8 bases fitting TRBD1. V gave up 5 bases and J gave up 6 bases; unmatched junction bases: 3. The germline CDR1 and CDR2 sequences are PRHDT and FYEKMQ (reference sequence). The CDR3 spans 13 residues. The CDR3 coding sequence is TGTGCCAGCAGCCGACAGGGGCAAAACACCATATATTTT. As protein: CASSRQGQNTIYF.

This chain's CDR3 is CASNTGFTEAFF. In DNA, the CDR3 is TGTGCCAGCAATACAGGGTTCACTGAAGCTTTCTTT. The chain is built from TRBV6-5 and TRBJ1-1, with D possibly being TRBD1 (6 bases). The germline V gene has CDR1 MNHEY and CDR2 SVGAGI. The CDR3 extends over 12 amino acids. Trimming took 7 bases from V and 4 from J, leaving 10 bases between them.

The chain couples TRBV6-5 to TRBJ1-1, with 8 nucleotides matching TRBD1. V dropped 6 bases and J dropped 10; count of bases not matched to a gene: 10. CDR1 is MNHEY and CDR2 is SVGAGI in the germline V gene. The CDR3 covers 13 residues. DNA for the CDR3: TGTGCCAGCAGCTTCACAGGGGGGATGGCAGCTTTCTTT. This gives the protein CASSFTGGMAAFF.